In this sample, the clone carrying this T cell receptor beta chain turned up a few times. Donor samples were obtained from healthy Caucasian individuals from Russia, aged 6 to 90. Together with a sample-barcoded 5' primer, a J-beta primer mix was included in a second PCR lasting about 7 to 11 cycles. MiXCR, applied by TCRdb to the 5' RACE reads, yields one record per CDR3 protein. This table holds about 970,000 distinct CDR3 sequences, 45% to 60% found once. This sample was included in a study of blood T cells in healthy people across ages. This receptor was obtained from a woman in her sixties or seventies in good health. Sequences were obtained from blood.

This CDR3 reads CASSQNIPGHSYEQYF. CDR3 DNA: TGTGCCAGCAGCCAAAATATTCCGGGACACAGCTACGAGCAGTACTTC. V is TRBV3-1 and J is TRBJ2-7, with D tentatively TRBD1 (6 bases). V was shortened by 2 bases and J by 3 bases, with 17 bases between the two germline ends. Germline-derived CDR1 and CDR2 are LGHDT and YNNKEL (reference sequence). The CDR3 contains 16 residues.